This T cell receptor beta chain was captured by sequencing in a study of vaccination effects on CD4 cells after COVID-19. General study findings and limits: Late in the post-vaccination period, infection-induced and vaccine-induced clones underwent marked clonal contraction.

Concerning this clone itself: Its antigen is currently unknown.

Antigen-specific CD4+ T cells were expanded (with viral peptide pools) by the ViraFEST assay ahead of sequencing. Isolating CD4+ T cells followed approximately ten days of culture. Each participant received a vaccine that was either BNT162b2 or mRNA-1273, given as two doses. Each vaccine recipient was nucleocapsid antibody negative and had no prior SARS-CoV-2 infection. The researchers cultured approximately 2 million PBMC per well with 9.5 to 10 IU/ml IL-2 and roughly 9.2 ug/ml peptides. Measured with immunoSEQ multiplex PCR; TCRdb has only the in-frame clones, and not every one. The table lists 40,000 to 50,000 clones, under 85% of them singletons, with roughly 16% in the top ten. Trimming left V 8 bases short and J 3 bases short, with 14 bases between. The CDR3 consists of 13 residues.

The source is a human donor who received a COVID-19 vaccine. The chain couples TRBV12-3 or TRBV12-4 to TRBJ2-7, with TRBD1 as a possible D gene (5 bases). The material was CD4+ T cells from PBMCs cultured with HCoV-OC43 spike peptides, obtained after COVID-19 vaccination. This sample's subset: HCoV-OC43 spike overlapping peptide pool stimulation. CDR3 nucleotide sequence: TGTGCCAGCGCGACAGACGGAGTCTACGAGCAGTACTTC. It specifies CASATDGVYEQYF.